This TCR beta chain was found in a study of molecular identifiers for immune sequencing clone quantification. Study in general: Five portions were made in replicates from RNA of 20,000 or 100,000 naive CD8 cells, and four underwent sequencing.

The study, taken as a whole, reports: Clones of above 20 RNA copies carried over 97% of effector molecules; in naive cells they carried under 1%. Jurkat TCR RNA from one cell was spiked into about a million naive cells, and it was reportedly detectable there.

TCRdb ran MiXCR on the PCR reads and lists one entry per CDR3 protein. The repertoire includes tens of thousands of distinct CDR3 sequences, approximately 25% of them detected once, and about 2% sits in the top ten. This clonotype was seen ten or more times. Its target is unknown. Trimming took off 4 bases at V and 3 bases at J, with 9 bases between the two ends. This CDR3 contains 13 residues. The V gene's germline CDR1 is SQVTM and CDR2 ANQGSEA. Naive CD8 T cells were sorted, and the gate applied was CD8+CD4-CCR7+CD45RA+. The chain combines TRBV29-1 with TRBJ2-2; no definite D call. The specimen was naive CD8+ T cells from blood, with Jurkat cell RNA spiked in. Subset indicated: FACS-sorted CD8+CD4-CCR7+CD45RA+ naive T cells. The TCR originated in a human donor in good health. Some libraries in this study had Jurkat cell RNA spiked in. Here the CDR3 reads CSVVGEDTGELFF. The CDR3 DNA sequence: TGCAGCGTTGTCGGTGAGGACACCGGGGAGCTGTTTTTT.